A selection of T cell receptor beta chains follows, all from one sample in a study of shared clonotypes between healthy human individuals. Clones were sequenced by immunoSEQ multiplex PCR, and TCRdb holds only the in-frame ones, with some missing. The table shows about 560,000 clones, with around 80% occurring only once. Material for sequencing was PBMCs. The receptor source for this set is a woman in her thirties or forties in good health. Some clones in this sample may be carry-over from other donors' samples. The CDR3 runs from the conserved cysteine through the conserved F or W. D genes are given only for firm matches. Rows may omit the clone size; those that give it use once, few, many or a size class.

size	J	D	V	CDR3	DNA
-	TRBJ2-3	-	TRBV6-5	CATLDPSFADTQYF	TGTGCCACCTTAGACCCATCCTTCGCAGATACGCAGTATTTT
few	TRBJ1-1	-	TRBV4-1	CASRGLLKNTEAFF	TGCGCCAGCAGAGGTCTTTTGAAGAACACTGAAGCTTTCTTT
-	TRBJ2-3	TRBD2	TRBV9	CASSGDSGLTDTQYF	TGTGCCAGCAGCGGAGATAGCGGGTTAACAGATACGCAGTATTTT
-	TRBJ1-2	-	TRBV10-3	CAISESRGLGYGYTF	TGTGCCATCAGTGAGTCTAGGGGACTTGGCTATGGCTACACCTTC
-	TRBJ2-5	TRBD1	TRBV11-2	CASSSSGTGGATQYF	TGTGCCAGCAGCTCTAGCGGGACAGGGGGCGCGACCCAGTACTTC
-	TRBJ2-7	-	TRBV4-2	CASSQEAAATYEQYF	TGTGCCAGCAGCCAAGAGGCGGCAGCGACCTACGAGCAGTACTTC
-	TRBJ2-1	-	TRBV14	CASSQRRDSLSNEQFF	TGTGCCAGCAGCCAGCGAAGGGACTCACTGAGCAATGAGCAGTTCTTC
-	TRBJ2-6	-	TRBV11-3	CASSLGPSIGANVLTF	TGTGCCAGCAGCTTAGGTCCATCGATTGGGGCCAACGTCCTGACTTTC
many	TRBJ1-2	TRBD1	TRBV6-5	CASSPGQDYGYTF	TGTGCCAGCAGCCCGGGACAGGATTATGGCTACACCTTC
-	TRBJ1-2	-	TRBV28	CASSTGPQVHGYTF	TGTGCCAGCAGTACAGGGCCACAGGTCCATGGCTACACCTTC
-	TRBJ1-3	-	TRBV30	CAWSVTGSGNTIYF	TGTGCCTGGAGTGTTACAGGCTCTGGAAACACCATATATTTT
-	TRBJ2-1	-	TRBV11-2	CASSLVGRADSEQFF	TGTGCCAGCAGCTTAGTGGGCAGGGCTGACAGTGAGCAGTTCTTC
few	TRBJ2-1	-	TRBV7-8	CASSLFGGAYNEQFF	TGTGCCAGCAGCTTGTTTGGGGGAGCCTACAATGAGCAGTTCTTC
-	TRBJ2-5	-	TRBV7-2	CASSLANHAGGETQYF	TGTGCCAGCAGCTTAGCGAATCACGCCGGCGGGGAGACCCAGTACTTC
-	TRBJ2-7	-	TRBV7-9	CASSPRRHEQYF	TGTGCCAGCAGCCCAAGGAGACACGAGCAGTACTTC
few	TRBJ2-3	TRBD2	TRBV27	CASSSSGHTDTQYF	TGTGCCAGCAGTTCTAGCGGGCACACAGATACGCAGTATTTT
-	TRBJ2-2	-	TRBV5-1	CASSVTNTGELFF	TGCGCCAGCAGCGTCACAAACACCGGGGAGCTGTTTTTT
-	TRBJ2-1	-	TRBV7-8	CASSLVGEAGFYNEQFF	TGTGCCAGCAGCTTAGTCGGGGAGGCGGGATTCTACAATGAGCAGTTCTTC
-	TRBJ2-4	TRBD1	TRBV28	CASRGQGYSNIQYF	TGTGCCAGCAGGGGACAGGGGTACTCAAACATTCAGTACTTC
-	TRBJ1-6	-	TRBV2	CASREGRGRRSPLHF	TGTGCCAGCAGGGAAGGGAGGGGTAGGAGATCACCCCTCCACTTT
once	TRBJ2-1	TRBD2	TRBV28	CASRGTSGSSYNEQFF	TGTGCCAGCAGGGGGACTAGCGGAAGCTCCTACAATGAGCAGTTCTTC
-	TRBJ2-7	-	TRBV10-3	CAISDASELPYEQYF	TGTGCCATCAGTGATGCTAGCGAGCTACCCTACGAGCAGTACTTC
once	TRBJ2-7	-	TRBV19	CASRPGPGPTREYEQYF	TGTGCCAGTAGGCCGGGTCCGGGACCGACGAGAGAATACGAGCAGTACTTC
-	TRBJ2-7	-	TRBV28	CASSPRGAGAGGKQYF	TGTGCCAGCAGTCCCCGGGGGGCGGGAGCCGGCGGGAAGCAGTACTTC
-	TRBJ2-1	-	TRBV28	CASRQGSYNEQFF	TGTGCCAGCAGGCAGGGATCTTACAATGAGCAGTTCTTC
-	TRBJ2-2	-	TRBV27	CASRPDWFSGELFF	TGTGCCAGCAGGCCGGACTGGTTTTCCGGGGAGCTGTTTTTT
few	TRBJ1-5	-	TRBV6-4	CASSDGRPRQPQHF	TGTGCCAGCAGTGACGGACGGCCCCGACAGCCCCAGCATTTT
-	TRBJ2-7	-	TRBV5-8	CASSLPLQRAFYEQYF	TGTGCCAGCAGCCTCCCCCTCCAGAGAGCTTTCTACGAGCAGTACTTC
-	TRBJ1-1	-	TRBV29-1	CSVEEGKIGAFF	TGCAGCGTTGAAGAAGGGAAAATCGGGGCTTTCTTT
-	TRBJ1-1	-	TRBV19	CASSIRQNTEAFF	TGTGCCAGTAGTATACGGCAGAACACTGAAGCTTTCTTT
few	TRBJ2-2	-	TRBV11-2	CASSLTTWVGTGELFF	TGTGCCAGCAGCCTAACAACCTGGGTTGGGACCGGGGAGCTGTTTTTT
few	TRBJ2-7	TRBD2	TRBV28	CASTPAGSGSYEQYF	TGTGCCAGCACCCCCGCCGGGAGCGGGAGCTACGAGCAGTACTTC
-	TRBJ1-1	-	TRBV29-1	CSVDGGVRNTEAFF	TGCAGCGTTGATGGAGGAGTTAGGAACACTGAAGCTTTCTTT
-	TRBJ2-7	-	TRBV28	CASSIAGITAEQYF	TGTGCCAGCAGTATTGCGGGTATTACGGCCGAGCAGTACTTC
-	TRBJ1-1	-	TRBV7-2	CASSLDGGGDTEAFF	TGTGCCAGCAGCTTAGATGGAGGGGGGGACACTGAAGCTTTCTTT
-	TRBJ2-2	-	TRBV5-1	CASSLARVSTGELFF	TGCGCCAGCAGCTTGGCGAGGGTGTCCACTGGGGAGCTGTTTTTT